This is a list of T cell receptor beta chains from one sample in a study of T-cell memory formation after mild COVID-19. TCRdb independently ran MiXCR on the 5' RACE reads; one entry per CDR3 protein. Of a few hundred thousand distinct CDR3 sequences in the sample, 20% to 25% were seen once. Sequencing used PBMCs or a T cell subset sorted from them (not recorded which). The receptors derive from an adult woman who had mild COVID-19 (a few samples of this study predate the infection). Cell type and time point are not known. CDR3s include the opening cysteine and the closing phenylalanine or tryptophan. The D gene is left open where the match is weak. The size of a clone is reported for some rows only, either as once, few or many, or as a class for expanded clones.

j_call: TRBJ1-2
d_call: NA
clone_size: few
v_call: TRBV27
cdr3_aa: CASTPRPDSYGYTF
cdr3_nt: TGTGCCAGCACCCCTCGCCCCGACAGCTATGGCTACACCTTC

j_call: TRBJ2-1
d_call: NA
clone_size: NA
v_call: TRBV7-9
cdr3_aa: CASSLIQREQFF
cdr3_nt: TGTGCCAGCAGCCTAATCCAGAGGGAGCAGTTCTTC

j_call: TRBJ2-7
d_call: NA
clone_size: NA
v_call: TRBV7-9
cdr3_aa: CASSAKGRSYEQYF
cdr3_nt: TGTGCCAGCAGCGCTAAAGGGCGCTCCTACGAGCAGTACTTC

j_call: TRBJ1-1
d_call: NA
clone_size: few
v_call: TRBV28
cdr3_aa: CASRGRYAFF
cdr3_nt: TGTGCCAGCAGAGGCAGGTACGCTTTCTTT

j_call: TRBJ2-7
d_call: TRBD2
clone_size: few
v_call: TRBV15
cdr3_aa: CATSRELAGADEQYF
cdr3_nt: TGTGCCACCAGCAGAGAACTAGCGGGAGCTGACGAGCAGTACTTC

j_call: TRBJ2-7
d_call: TRBD2
clone_size: few
v_call: TRBV6-5
cdr3_aa: CASSYGTSGRNEQYF
cdr3_nt: TGTGCCAGCAGTTACGGGACTAGCGGGAGAAACGAGCAGTACTTC

j_call: TRBJ2-3
d_call: TRBD1
clone_size: few
v_call: TRBV6-5
cdr3_aa: CASSPFRGRTDTQYF
cdr3_nt: TGTGCCAGCAGCCCATTCAGGGGGCGGACGGATACGCAGTATTTT

j_call: TRBJ1-2
d_call: TRBD1
clone_size: few
v_call: TRBV7-2
cdr3_aa: CASSSAGTGGGYTF
cdr3_nt: TGTGCCAGCAGCTCCGCCGGGACAGGGGGAGGCTACACCTTC

j_call: TRBJ1-5
d_call: TRBD1
clone_size: few
v_call: TRBV6-5
cdr3_aa: CASSGTGGRNQPQHF
cdr3_nt: TGTGCCAGCAGTGGGACAGGGGGCCGCAATCAGCCCCAGCATTTT

j_call: TRBJ2-3
d_call: TRBD2
clone_size: NA
v_call: TRBV2
cdr3_aa: CASSGSPGGRVADTQYF
cdr3_nt: TGTGCCAGCAGTGGGTCCCCGGGAGGACGCGTCGCAGATACGCAGTATTTT

j_call: TRBJ1-1
d_call: NA
clone_size: NA
v_call: TRBV5-4
cdr3_aa: CASVKGSEAFF
cdr3_nt: TGTGCCAGCGTAAAGGGGTCTGAAGCTTTCTTT

j_call: TRBJ2-1
d_call: NA
clone_size: few
v_call: TRBV7-2
cdr3_aa: CASKGTSSYNEQFF
cdr3_nt: TGTGCCAGCAAAGGGACTTCCTCCTACAATGAGCAGTTCTTC

j_call: TRBJ2-7
d_call: TRBD1
clone_size: NA
v_call: TRBV6-2/TRBV6-3
cdr3_aa: CASSYRRDSPYEQYF
cdr3_nt: TGTGCCAGCAGTTACCGCCGGGACAGTCCCTACGAGCAGTACTTC

j_call: TRBJ1-2
d_call: NA
clone_size: NA
v_call: TRBV12-3/TRBV12-4
cdr3_aa: CASSFQDYGYTF
cdr3_nt: TGTGCCAGCAGTTTCCAAGACTATGGCTACACCTTC

j_call: TRBJ2-1
d_call: NA
clone_size: NA
v_call: TRBV11-3
cdr3_aa: CASSLEFGASYNEQFF
cdr3_nt: TGTGCCAGCAGCTTAGAGTTCGGGGCTTCCTACAATGAGCAGTTCTTC

j_call: TRBJ1-2
d_call: NA
clone_size: NA
v_call: TRBV24-1
cdr3_aa: CATSDTDSYGYTF
cdr3_nt: TGTGCCACCAGTGACACGGACAGTTATGGCTACACCTTC

j_call: TRBJ2-2
d_call: TRBD2
clone_size: NA
v_call: TRBV12-3/TRBV12-4
cdr3_aa: CASSTTRTSGLTGELFF
cdr3_nt: TGTGCCAGCAGTACCACTCGGACTAGCGGACTCACCGGGGAGCTGTTTTTT

j_call: TRBJ2-7
d_call: NA
clone_size: NA
v_call: TRBV4-3
cdr3_aa: CASSQDKDYEQYF
cdr3_nt: TGCGCCAGCAGCCAAGATAAAGACTACGAGCAGTACTTC

j_call: TRBJ2-1
d_call: TRBD1
clone_size: NA
v_call: TRBV7-2
cdr3_aa: CASSKPGTALREQFF
cdr3_nt: TGTGCCAGCAGCAAACCCGGGACAGCCCTTAGGGAGCAGTTCTTC

j_call: TRBJ2-1
d_call: TRBD2
clone_size: NA
v_call: TRBV7-2
cdr3_aa: CASSLAAGGAYNEQFF
cdr3_nt: TGTGCCAGCAGCTTAGCTGCGGGAGGAGCCTACAATGAGCAGTTCTTC

j_call: TRBJ1-2
d_call: TRBD1
clone_size: NA
v_call: TRBV5-1
cdr3_aa: CASSAGTALFYGYTF
cdr3_nt: TGCGCCAGCAGCGCCGGGACAGCACTCTTCTATGGCTACACCTTC

j_call: TRBJ2-1
d_call: NA
clone_size: NA
v_call: TRBV4-3
cdr3_aa: CASSQDITVEQFF
cdr3_nt: TGCGCCAGCAGCCAAGATATTACGGTAGAGCAGTTCTTC

j_call: TRBJ2-1
d_call: TRBD2
clone_size: NA
v_call: TRBV20-1
cdr3_aa: CSARSLAGALYNEQFF
cdr3_nt: TGCAGTGCTAGATCACTAGCGGGGGCCCTCTACAATGAGCAGTTCTTC

j_call: TRBJ1-5
d_call: TRBD1
clone_size: few
v_call: TRBV5-6
cdr3_aa: CASSHSGTVSQPQHF
cdr3_nt: TGTGCCAGCAGCCACTCCGGGACAGTTTCTCAGCCCCAGCATTTT

j_call: TRBJ2-7
d_call: TRBD2
clone_size: few
v_call: TRBV12-3/TRBV12-4
cdr3_aa: CASSFSPGLAGAYEQYF
cdr3_nt: TGTGCCAGCAGTTTCTCACCCGGACTAGCAGGAGCCTACGAGCAGTACTTC

j_call: TRBJ2-7
d_call: TRBD1
clone_size: NA
v_call: TRBV5-6
cdr3_aa: CASSEGQASYEQYF
cdr3_nt: TGTGCCAGCAGCGAGGGACAGGCCTCCTACGAGCAGTACTTC

j_call: TRBJ2-3
d_call: TRBD2
clone_size: NA
v_call: TRBV4-2
cdr3_aa: CASSQDITGGGTDTQYF
cdr3_nt: TGTGCCAGCAGCCAAGATATAACGGGAGGGGGCACAGATACGCAGTATTTT

j_call: TRBJ2-2
d_call: TRBD2
clone_size: NA
v_call: TRBV12-3/TRBV12-4
cdr3_aa: CASSPNPFGLAGGNTGELFF
cdr3_nt: TGTGCCAGCAGTCCCAACCCCTTCGGACTAGCGGGAGGCAACACCGGGGAGCTGTTTTTT

j_call: TRBJ1-2
d_call: NA
clone_size: few
v_call: TRBV4-3
cdr3_aa: CASSQYGANYGYTF
cdr3_nt: TGCGCCAGCAGCCAGTACGGGGCTAACTATGGCTACACCTTC

j_call: TRBJ2-3
d_call: TRBD2
clone_size: NA
v_call: TRBV11-3
cdr3_aa: CASSVLATTDTQYF
cdr3_nt: TGTGCCAGCAGCGTACTAGCGACTACAGATACGCAGTATTTT

j_call: TRBJ1-2
d_call: TRBD1
clone_size: many
v_call: TRBV12-3/TRBV12-4
cdr3_aa: CASRAQGGGYTF
cdr3_nt: TGTGCCAGCAGGGCACAGGGGGGAGGCTACACCTTC

j_call: TRBJ1-2
d_call: NA
clone_size: NA
v_call: TRBV5-6
cdr3_aa: CASSYRTFRGYGYTF
cdr3_nt: TGTGCCAGCAGCTACAGGACCTTTCGAGGGTATGGCTACACCTTC